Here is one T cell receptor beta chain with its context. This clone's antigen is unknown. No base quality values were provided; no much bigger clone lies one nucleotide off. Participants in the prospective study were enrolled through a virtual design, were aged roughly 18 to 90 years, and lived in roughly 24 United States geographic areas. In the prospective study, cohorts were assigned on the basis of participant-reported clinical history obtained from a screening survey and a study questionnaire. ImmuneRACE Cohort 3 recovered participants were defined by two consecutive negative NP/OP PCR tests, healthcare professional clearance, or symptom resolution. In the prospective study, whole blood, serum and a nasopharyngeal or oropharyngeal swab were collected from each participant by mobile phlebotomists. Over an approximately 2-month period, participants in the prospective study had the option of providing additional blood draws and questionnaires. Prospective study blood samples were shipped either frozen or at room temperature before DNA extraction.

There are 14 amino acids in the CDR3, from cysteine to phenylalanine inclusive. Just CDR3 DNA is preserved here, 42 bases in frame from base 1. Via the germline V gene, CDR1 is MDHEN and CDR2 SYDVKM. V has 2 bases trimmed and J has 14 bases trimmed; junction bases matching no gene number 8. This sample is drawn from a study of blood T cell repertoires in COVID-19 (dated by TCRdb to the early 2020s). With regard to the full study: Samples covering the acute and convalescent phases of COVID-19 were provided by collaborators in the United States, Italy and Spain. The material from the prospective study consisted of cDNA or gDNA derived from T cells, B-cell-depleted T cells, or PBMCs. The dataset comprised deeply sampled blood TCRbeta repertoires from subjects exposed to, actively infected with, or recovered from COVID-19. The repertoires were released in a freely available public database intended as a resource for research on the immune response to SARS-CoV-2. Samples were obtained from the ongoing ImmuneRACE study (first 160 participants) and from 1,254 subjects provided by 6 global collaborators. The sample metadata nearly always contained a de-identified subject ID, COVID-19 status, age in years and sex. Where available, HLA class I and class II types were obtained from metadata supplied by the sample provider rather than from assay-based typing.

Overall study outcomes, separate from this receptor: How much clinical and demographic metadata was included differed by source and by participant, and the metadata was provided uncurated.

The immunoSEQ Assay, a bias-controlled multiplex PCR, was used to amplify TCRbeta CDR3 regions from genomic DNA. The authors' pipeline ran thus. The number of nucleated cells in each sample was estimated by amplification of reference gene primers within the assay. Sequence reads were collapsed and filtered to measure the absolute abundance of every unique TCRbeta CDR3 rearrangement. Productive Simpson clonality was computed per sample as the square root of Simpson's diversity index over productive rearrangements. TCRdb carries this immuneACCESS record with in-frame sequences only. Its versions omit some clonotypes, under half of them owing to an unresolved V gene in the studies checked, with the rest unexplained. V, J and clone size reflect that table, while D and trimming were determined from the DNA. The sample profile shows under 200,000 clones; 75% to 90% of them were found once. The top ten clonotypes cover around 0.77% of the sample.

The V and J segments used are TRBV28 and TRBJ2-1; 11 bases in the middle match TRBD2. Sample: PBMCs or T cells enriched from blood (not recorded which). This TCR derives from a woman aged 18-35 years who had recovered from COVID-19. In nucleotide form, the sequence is TGTGCCAGCAGTTTACTTACTAGCGGGAGTAATAAGTTCTTC. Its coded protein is CASSLLTSGSNKFF.